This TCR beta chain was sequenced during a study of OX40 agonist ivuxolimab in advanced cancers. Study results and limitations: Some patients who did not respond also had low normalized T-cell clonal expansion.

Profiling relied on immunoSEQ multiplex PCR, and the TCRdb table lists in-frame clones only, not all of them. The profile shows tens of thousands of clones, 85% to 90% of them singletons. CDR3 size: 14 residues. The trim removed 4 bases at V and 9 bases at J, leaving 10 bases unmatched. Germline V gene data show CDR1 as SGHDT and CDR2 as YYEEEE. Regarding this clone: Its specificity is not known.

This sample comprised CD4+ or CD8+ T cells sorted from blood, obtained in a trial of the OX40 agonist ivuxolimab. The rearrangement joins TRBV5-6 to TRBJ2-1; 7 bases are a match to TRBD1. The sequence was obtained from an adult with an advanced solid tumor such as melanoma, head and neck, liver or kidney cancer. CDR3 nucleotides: TGTGCCAGCAGCATGACAGGGTTAATTCGTGAGCAGTTCTTC. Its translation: CASSMTGLIREQFF.